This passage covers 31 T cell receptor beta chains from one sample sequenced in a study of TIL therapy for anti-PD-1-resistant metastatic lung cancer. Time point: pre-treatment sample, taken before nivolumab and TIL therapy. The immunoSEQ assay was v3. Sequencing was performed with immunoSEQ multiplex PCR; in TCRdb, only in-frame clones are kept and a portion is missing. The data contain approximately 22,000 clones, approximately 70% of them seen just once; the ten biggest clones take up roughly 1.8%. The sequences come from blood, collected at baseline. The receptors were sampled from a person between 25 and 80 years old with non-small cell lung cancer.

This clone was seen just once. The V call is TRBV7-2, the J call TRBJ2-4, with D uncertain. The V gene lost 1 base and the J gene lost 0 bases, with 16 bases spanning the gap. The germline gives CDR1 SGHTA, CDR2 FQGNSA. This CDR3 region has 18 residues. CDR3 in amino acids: CASSLGPLPGLAKNIQYF. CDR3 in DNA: TGTGCCAGCAGCTTAGGCCCCCTACCCGGTTTAGCCAAAAACATTCAGTACTTC. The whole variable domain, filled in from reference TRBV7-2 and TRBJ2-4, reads GAGVSQSPSNKVTEKGKDVELRCDPISGHTALYWYRQSLGQGLEFLIYFQGNSAPDKSGLPSDRFSAERTGGSVSTLTIQRTQQEDSAVYLCASSLGPLPGLAKNIQYFGAGTRLSVL.

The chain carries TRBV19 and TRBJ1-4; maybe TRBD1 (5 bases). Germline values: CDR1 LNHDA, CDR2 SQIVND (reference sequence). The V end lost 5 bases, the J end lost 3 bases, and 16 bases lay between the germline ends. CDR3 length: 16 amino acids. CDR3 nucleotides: TGTGCCAGTAGTGCTGCAGGGATCCGATCTAATGAAAAACTGTTTTTT. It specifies CASSAAGIRSNEKLFF.

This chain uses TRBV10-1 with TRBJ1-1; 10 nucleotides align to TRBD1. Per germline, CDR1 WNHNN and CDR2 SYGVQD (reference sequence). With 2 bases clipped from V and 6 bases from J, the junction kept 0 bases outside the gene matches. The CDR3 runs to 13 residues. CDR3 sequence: CASSEGTGAEAFF. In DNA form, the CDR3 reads TGCGCCAGCAGTGAGGGGACAGGGGCTGAAGCTTTCTTT.

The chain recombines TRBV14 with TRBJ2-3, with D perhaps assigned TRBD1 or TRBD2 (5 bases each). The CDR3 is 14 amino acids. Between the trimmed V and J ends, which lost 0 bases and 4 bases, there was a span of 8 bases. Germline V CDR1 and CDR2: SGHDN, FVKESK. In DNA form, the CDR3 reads TGTGCCAGCAGCCAAGACGGGGCTCCAGATACGCAGTATTTT. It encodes CASSQDGAPDTQYF. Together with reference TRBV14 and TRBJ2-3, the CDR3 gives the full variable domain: EAGVTQFPSHSVIEKGQTVTLRCDPISGHDNLYWYRRVMGKEIKFLLHFVKESKQDESGMPNNRFLAERTGGTYSTLKVQPAELEDSGVYFCASSQDGAPDTQYFGPGTRLTVL.

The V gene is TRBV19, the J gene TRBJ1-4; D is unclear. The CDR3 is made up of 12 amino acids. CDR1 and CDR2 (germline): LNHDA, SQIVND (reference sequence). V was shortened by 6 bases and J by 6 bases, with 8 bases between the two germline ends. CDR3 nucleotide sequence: TGTGCCAGTAGGTCTACTTATGAAAAACTGTTTTTT. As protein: CASRSTYEKLFF.

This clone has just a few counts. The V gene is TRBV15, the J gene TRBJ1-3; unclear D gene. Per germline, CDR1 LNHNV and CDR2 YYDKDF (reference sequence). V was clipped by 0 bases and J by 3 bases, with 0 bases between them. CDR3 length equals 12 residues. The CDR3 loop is CATSRDGNTIYF. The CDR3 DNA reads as TGTGCCACCAGCAGAGATGGAAACACCATATATTTT.

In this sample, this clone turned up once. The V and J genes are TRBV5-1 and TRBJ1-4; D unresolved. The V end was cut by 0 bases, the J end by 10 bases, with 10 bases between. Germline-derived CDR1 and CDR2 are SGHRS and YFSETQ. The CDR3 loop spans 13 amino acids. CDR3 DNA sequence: TGCGCCAGCAGCTTGGAAAACCAAGGAAAACTGTTTTTT. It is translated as CASSLENQGKLFF.

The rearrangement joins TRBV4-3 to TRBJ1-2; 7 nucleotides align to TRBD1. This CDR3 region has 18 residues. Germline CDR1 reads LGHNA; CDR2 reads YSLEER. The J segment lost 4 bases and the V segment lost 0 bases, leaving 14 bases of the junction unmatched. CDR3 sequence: CASSQEFSGQRLGYGYTF. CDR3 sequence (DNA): TGCGCCAGCAGCCAAGAGTTTTCGGGACAGAGGCTCGGCTATGGCTACACCTTC.

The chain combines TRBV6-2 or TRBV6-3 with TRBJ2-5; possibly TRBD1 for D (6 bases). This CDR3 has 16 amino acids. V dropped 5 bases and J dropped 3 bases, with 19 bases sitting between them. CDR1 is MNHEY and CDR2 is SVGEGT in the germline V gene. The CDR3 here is CASSLWTASLKETQYF. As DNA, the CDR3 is TGTGCCAGCAGTCTTTGGACAGCCAGCCTGAAAGAGACCCAGTACTTC.

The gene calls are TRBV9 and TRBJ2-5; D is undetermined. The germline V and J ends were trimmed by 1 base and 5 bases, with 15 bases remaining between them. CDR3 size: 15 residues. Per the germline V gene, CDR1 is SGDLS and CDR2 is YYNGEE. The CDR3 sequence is CASSVYAAPGETQYF. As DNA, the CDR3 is TGTGCCAGCAGCGTATATGCGGCACCAGGCGAGACCCAGTACTTC.

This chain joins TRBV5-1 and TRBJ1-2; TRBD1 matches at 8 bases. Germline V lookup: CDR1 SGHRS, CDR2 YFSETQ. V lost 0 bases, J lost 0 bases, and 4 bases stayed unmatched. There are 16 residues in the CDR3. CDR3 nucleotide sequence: TGCGCCAGCAGCTTGGGGGACAGGCGCCCTAACTATGGCTACACCTTC. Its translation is CASSLGDRRPNYGYTF.

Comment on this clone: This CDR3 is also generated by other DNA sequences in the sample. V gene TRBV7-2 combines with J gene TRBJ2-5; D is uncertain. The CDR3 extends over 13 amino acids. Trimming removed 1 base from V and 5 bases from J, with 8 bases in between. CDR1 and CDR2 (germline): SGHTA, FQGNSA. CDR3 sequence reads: CASSLGLWETQYF. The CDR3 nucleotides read TGTGCCAGCAGCTTAGGTCTCTGGGAGACCCAGTACTTC.

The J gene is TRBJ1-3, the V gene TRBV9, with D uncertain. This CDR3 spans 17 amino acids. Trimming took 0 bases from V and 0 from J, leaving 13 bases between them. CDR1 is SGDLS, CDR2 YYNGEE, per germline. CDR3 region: CASSVDSGLGSGNTIYF. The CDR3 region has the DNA TGTGCCAGCAGCGTAGATTCGGGATTAGGCTCTGGAAACACCATATATTTT.

DNA for the CDR3: TGTGCCAGCAGCTCCCCCTCTTCCGGGACAGCCCTAGGGTGGGAGCAGTTCTTC. This sequence encodes CASSSPSSGTALGWEQFF. The chain is built from TRBV9 and TRBJ2-1; 7 nucleotides line up with TRBD1. J gave up 10 bases and V 4 bases, and 23 bases lay outside the gene matches. Germline V lookup: CDR1 SGDLS, CDR2 YYNGEE. The length of the CDR3 is 18 residues.

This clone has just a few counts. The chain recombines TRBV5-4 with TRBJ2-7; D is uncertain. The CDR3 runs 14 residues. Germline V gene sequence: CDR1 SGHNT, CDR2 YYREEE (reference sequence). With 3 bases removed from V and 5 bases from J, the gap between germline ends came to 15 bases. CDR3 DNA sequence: TGTGCCAGCAGCTCCCAGGTTATCAGTGACGAGCAGTACTTC. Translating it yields CASSSQVISDEQYF. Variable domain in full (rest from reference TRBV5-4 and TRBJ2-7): ETGVTQSPTHLIKTRGQQVTLRCSSQSGHNTVSWYQQALGQGPQFIFQYYREEENGRGNFPPRFSGLQFPNYSSELNVNALELDDSALYLCASSSQVISDEQYFGPGTRLTVT.

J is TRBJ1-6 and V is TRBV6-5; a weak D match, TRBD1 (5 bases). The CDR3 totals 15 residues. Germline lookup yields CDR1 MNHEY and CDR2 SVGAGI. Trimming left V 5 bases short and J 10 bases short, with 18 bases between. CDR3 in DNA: TGTGCCAGCAGTAGGTCGTCCCTCGGGGGATCACCCCTCCACTTT. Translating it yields CASSRSSLGGSPLHF.

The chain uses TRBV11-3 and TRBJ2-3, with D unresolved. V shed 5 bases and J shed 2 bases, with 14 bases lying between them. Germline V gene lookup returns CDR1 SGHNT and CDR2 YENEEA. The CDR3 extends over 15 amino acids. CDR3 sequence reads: CASSLMATNTDTQYF. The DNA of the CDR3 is TGTGCCAGCAGCCTAATGGCGACCAACACAGATACGCAGTATTTT.

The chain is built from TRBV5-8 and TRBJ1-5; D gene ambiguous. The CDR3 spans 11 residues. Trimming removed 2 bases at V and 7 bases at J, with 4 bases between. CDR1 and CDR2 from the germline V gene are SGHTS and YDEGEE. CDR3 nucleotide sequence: TGTGCCAGCAGCTTTCAACAGCCCCAGCATTTT. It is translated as CASSFQQPQHF.

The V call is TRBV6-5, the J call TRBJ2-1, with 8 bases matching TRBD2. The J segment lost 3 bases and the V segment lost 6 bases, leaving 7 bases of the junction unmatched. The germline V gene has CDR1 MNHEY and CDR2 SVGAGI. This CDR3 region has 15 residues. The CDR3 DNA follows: TGTGCCAGCAGGGCGGGGGGCGCTTTCTACAATGAGCAGTTCTTC. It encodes CASRAGGAFYNEQFF.

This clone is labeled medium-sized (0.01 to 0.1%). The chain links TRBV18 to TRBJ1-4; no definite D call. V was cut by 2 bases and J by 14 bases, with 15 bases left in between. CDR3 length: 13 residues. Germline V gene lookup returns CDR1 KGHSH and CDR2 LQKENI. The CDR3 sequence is CASSPGSSRWLFF. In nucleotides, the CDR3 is TGTGCCAGCTCACCAGGGTCGAGTCGGTGGCTGTTTTTT.

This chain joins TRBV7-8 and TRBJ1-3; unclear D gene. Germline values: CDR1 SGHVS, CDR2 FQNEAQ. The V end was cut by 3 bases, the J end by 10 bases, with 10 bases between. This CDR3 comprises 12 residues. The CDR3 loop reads CASSFPGRTIYF. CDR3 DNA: TGTGCCAGCAGCTTTCCAGGACGTACCATATATTTT. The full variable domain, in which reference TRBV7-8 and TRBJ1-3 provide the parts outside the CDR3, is GAGVSQSPRYKVAKRGQDVALRCDPISGHVSLFWYQQALGQGPEFLTYFQNEAQLDKSGLPSDRFFAERPEGSVSTLKIQRTQQEDSAVYLCASSFPGRTIYFGEGSWLTVV.

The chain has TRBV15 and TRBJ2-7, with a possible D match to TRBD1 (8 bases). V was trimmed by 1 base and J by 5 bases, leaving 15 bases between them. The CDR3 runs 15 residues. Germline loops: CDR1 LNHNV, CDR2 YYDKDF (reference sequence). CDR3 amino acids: CATSRGYRGGDEQYV. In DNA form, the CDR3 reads TGTGCCACCAGCAGAGGGTACAGGGGGGGCGACGAGCAGTACGTC.

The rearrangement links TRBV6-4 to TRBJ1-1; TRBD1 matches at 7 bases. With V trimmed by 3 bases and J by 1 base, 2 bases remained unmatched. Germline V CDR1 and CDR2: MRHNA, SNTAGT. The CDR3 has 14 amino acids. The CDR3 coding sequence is TGTGCCAGCAGTGAGGGGACAGAGAACACTGAAGCTTTCTTT. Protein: CASSEGTENTEAFF.

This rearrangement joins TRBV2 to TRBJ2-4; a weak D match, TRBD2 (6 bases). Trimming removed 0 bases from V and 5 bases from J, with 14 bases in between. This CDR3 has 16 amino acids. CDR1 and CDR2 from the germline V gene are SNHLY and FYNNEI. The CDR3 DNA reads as TGTGCCAGCAGTGAAGCGATGGGGGGACGGCAAAACATTCAGTACTTC. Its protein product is CASSEAMGGRQNIQYF.

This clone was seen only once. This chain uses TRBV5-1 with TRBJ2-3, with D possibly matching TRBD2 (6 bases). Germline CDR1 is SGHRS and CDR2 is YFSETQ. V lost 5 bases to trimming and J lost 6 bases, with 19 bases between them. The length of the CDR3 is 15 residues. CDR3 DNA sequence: TGCGCCAGCAGTGATGGGGACTCTTCCGGGGATACGCAGTATTTT. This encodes CASSDGDSSGDTQYF.

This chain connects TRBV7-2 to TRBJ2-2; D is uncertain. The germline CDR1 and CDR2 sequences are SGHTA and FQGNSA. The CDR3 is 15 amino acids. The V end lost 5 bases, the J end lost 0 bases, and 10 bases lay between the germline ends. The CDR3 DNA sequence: TGTGCCAGCAGCCTGGACCGGCCGAACACCGGGGAGCTGTTTTTT. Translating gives CASSLDRPNTGELFF.

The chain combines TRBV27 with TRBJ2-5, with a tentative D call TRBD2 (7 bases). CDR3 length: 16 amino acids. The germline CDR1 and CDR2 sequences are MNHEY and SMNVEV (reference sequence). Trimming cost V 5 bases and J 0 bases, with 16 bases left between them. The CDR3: CASSPRGTNYQETQYF. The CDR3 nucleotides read TGTGCCAGCAGTCCGAGGGGGACTAACTACCAAGAGACCCAGTACTTC.

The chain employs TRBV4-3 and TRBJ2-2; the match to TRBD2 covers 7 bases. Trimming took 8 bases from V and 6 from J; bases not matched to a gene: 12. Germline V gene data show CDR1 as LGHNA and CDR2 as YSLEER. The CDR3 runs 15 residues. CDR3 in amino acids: CASSPDGGRAGELFF. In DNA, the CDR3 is TGCGCCAGCTCCCCCGATGGGGGGAGGGCCGGGGAGCTGTTTTTT.

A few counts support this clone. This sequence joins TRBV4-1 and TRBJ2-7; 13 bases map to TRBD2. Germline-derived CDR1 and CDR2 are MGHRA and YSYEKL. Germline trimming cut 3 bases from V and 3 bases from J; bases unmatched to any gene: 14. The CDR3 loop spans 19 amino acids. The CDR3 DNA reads TGCGCCAGCAGCCACACACTTCGGACTAGCGGGAGCACCATCTACGAGCAGTACTTC. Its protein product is CASSHTLRTSGSTIYEQYF.

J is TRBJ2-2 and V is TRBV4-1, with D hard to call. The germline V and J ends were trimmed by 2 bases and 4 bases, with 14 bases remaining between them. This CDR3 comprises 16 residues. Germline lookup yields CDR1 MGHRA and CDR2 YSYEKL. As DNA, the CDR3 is TGCGCCAGCAGCCAACCCCTCGGACCGTCCACCGGGGAGCTGTTTTTT. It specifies CASSQPLGPSTGELFF.

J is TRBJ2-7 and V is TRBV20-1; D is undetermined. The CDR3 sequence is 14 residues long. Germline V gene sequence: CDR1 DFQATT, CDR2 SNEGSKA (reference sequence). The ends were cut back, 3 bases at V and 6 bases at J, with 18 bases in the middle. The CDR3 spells CSASEPSRRIEQYF. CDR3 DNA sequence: TGCAGTGCTAGTGAGCCGAGCCGGCGGATCGAGCAGTACTTC.